The 19 T cell receptor beta chains listed next were all sequenced from one sample in a study of molecular identifiers for immune sequencing clone quantification. TCRdb passed the PCR reads through MiXCR, listing each CDR3 protein once. Of 400,000 to 600,000 distinct CDR3 sequences detected, about 25% appear once; the ten largest clones hold under 0.8%. Specimen: naive CD8+ T cells from blood, with Jurkat cell RNA spiked in. As for subset: FACS-sorted CD8+CD4-CCR7+CD45RA+ naive T cells. All receptors come from a human donor in good health. Some libraries in this study had Jurkat cell RNA spiked in.

In the case of this clonotype: A much larger clone differs from this one at a single base, so this may be a read error. The chain uses TRBV11-2 and TRBJ2-3, with no clear D. V was clipped by 5 bases and J by 4 bases, with 25 bases between them. CDR3 size: 18 residues. The V gene's germline CDR1 is SGHAT and CDR2 FQNNGV. The CDR3 spells CASSAFVYNGFPPDTQYF. The CDR3 DNA is TGTGCCAGCAGCGCCTTTGTGTATAACGGCTTCCCGCCAGATACGCAGTATTTT.

J is TRBJ2-1 and V is TRBV7-3; 8 nucleotides align to TRBD2. The CDR3 consists of 16 residues. The germline V gene encodes CDR1 SGHTA and CDR2 FQGTGA. V was clipped by 1 base and J by 2 bases; unmatched bases: 4. This CDR3 reads CASSLNAGGPYNEQFF. In DNA form, the CDR3 reads TGTGCCAGCAGCTTAAATGCGGGAGGCCCCTACAATGAGCAGTTCTTC.

This clonotype showed up just a few times. J is TRBJ1-6 and V is TRBV4-1, with D unresolved. The germline V and J ends were trimmed by 1 base and 10 bases, with 11 bases remaining between them. The CDR3 spans 14 residues. Per the germline V gene, CDR1 is MGHRA and CDR2 is YSYEKL. CDR3 sequence: CASSQVEGTSPLHF. The CDR3 DNA sequence: TGCGCCAGCAGCCAAGTGGAGGGAACCTCACCCCTCCACTTT.

The chain joins TRBV27 to TRBJ1-6, with a weak D call TRBD1 (6 bases). The germline CDR1 and CDR2 sequences are MNHEY and SMNVEV (reference sequence). V was cut by 6 bases and J by 9 bases, with 18 bases left in between. There are 15 residues in the CDR3. The CDR3 spells CASRSGQSIGSPLHF. The DNA of the CDR3 is TGTGCCAGCAGATCCGGACAGTCTATAGGTTCACCCCTCCACTTT.

The gene calls are TRBV20-1 and TRBJ1-1; 12 bases fit TRBD1. V was clipped by 2 bases and J by 1 base; unmatched bases: 5. This CDR3 spans 16 amino acids. Germline assignment: CDR1 DFQATT and CDR2 SNEGSKA (reference sequence). The CDR3 bases are TGCAGTGCTAGACCGGGACAGGGGGCTGGGAACACTGAAGCTTTCTTT. It specifies CSARPGQGAGNTEAFF.

This clonotype was recorded at least ten times. V and J are TRBV30 and TRBJ2-7, with 11 bases aligning to TRBD2. The CDR3 sequence is 15 residues long. V was clipped by 2 bases and J by 9 bases; unmatched bases: 12. Germline values: CDR1 GTSNPN, CDR2 SVGIG (reference sequence). The CDR3 DNA is TGTGCCTGGAGTATCCTTCCCGGGACTAGCGGTGTGCAGTACTTC. Amino acid sequence: CAWSILPGTSGVQYF.

The table lists this clonotype with many counts. V is TRBV28 and J is TRBJ1-3; D is ambiguous. The germline gives CDR1 MDHEN, CDR2 SYDVKM. The V gene lost 4 bases and the J gene lost 0 bases, with 10 bases spanning the gap. The CDR3 covers 15 residues. CDR3 DNA sequence: TGTGCCAGCAGTTATTTGCCATACTCTGGAAACACCATATATTTT. It encodes CASSYLPYSGNTIYF.

V and J are TRBV5-6 and TRBJ2-5; 8 nucleotides line up with TRBD2. Unmatched junction bases numbered 12, after V lost 5 bases and J lost 3 bases. In germline, CDR1 is SGHDT, CDR2 YYEEEE. This CDR3 has 16 amino acids. CDR3 in DNA: TGTGCCAGCAGATCTCCGTTTGGAGCGGGAGAAGAGACCCAGTACTTC. Its protein product is CASRSPFGAGEETQYF. Supplemented by reference TRBV5-6 and TRBJ2-5, the full variable domain reads DAGVTQSPTHLIKTRGQQVTLRCSPKSGHDTVSWYQQALGQGPQFIFQYYEEEERQRGNFPDRFSGHQFPNYSSELNVNALLLGDSALYLCASRSPFGAGEETQYFGPGTRLLVL.

This clonotype was found many times. The rearrangement uses TRBV12-3 or TRBV12-4 and TRBJ1-5, with TRBD1 identical over 8 bases. The CDR3 covers 14 residues. V was pared by 4 bases and J by 7 bases, with 6 bases of the junction left unmatched. The CDR3: CASSSGQGGQPQHF. CDR3 in DNA: TGTGCCAGCAGTTCCGGACAGGGAGGCCAGCCCCAGCATTTT.

Turning to this clonotype: A much larger clone is a single base away; this may be a read error. The chain is built from TRBV28 and TRBJ1-3; D unresolved. In germline, CDR1 is MDHEN, CDR2 SYDVKM. The CDR3 length is 16 residues. V dropped 8 bases and J dropped 0 bases, with 17 bases sitting between them. The CDR3: CASGTPPAGSGNTIYF. The DNA of the CDR3 is TGTGCCAGCGGTACTCCCCCCGCGGGCTCTGGAAACACCATATATTTT. The whole variable domain, remainder taken from reference TRBV28 and TRBJ1-3, is DVKVTQSSRYLVKRTGEKVFLECVQDMDHENMFWYRQDPGLGLRLIYFSYDVKMKEKGDIPEGYSVSREKKERFSLILESASTNQTSMYLCASGTPPAGSGNTIYFGEGSWLTVV.

V and J are TRBV12-3 or TRBV12-4 and TRBJ1-6; no firm D call. The V end lost 6 bases, the J end lost 5 bases, and 5 bases lay between the germline ends. The CDR3 has 12 amino acids. CDR3 DNA sequence: TGTGCCAGCAGCCGGCATAATTCACCCCTCCACTTT. This codes for CASSRHNSPLHF.

This clonotype was detected many times. The germline gene is not matched at one end of the junction; a read error may be the cause. CDR3 coding DNA: TGTGCCAGTAGTGCAGGGGCGAACACCGGGGAGCTGTTTTTT. Its translation is CASSAGANTGELFF. The rearrangement links TRBV6-4 to TRBJ2-2; D is perhaps TRBD1 (6 bases). In germline, CDR1 is MRHNA, CDR2 SNTAGT. The CDR3 is 14 residues long.

This clonotype has ten or more counts. This chain joins TRBV7-9 and TRBJ1-2; D possibly corresponds to TRBD1 (5 bases). The germline V gene has CDR1 SEHNR and CDR2 FQNEAQ (reference sequence). The CDR3 runs 16 residues. The V end lost 2 bases, the J end lost 2 bases, and 15 bases lay between the germline ends. CDR3 bases: TGTGCCAGCAGCTTAACAAGGCCGACAGTCAACTATGGCTACACCTTC. Encoded protein: CASSLTRPTVNYGYTF. The full variable domain, completed using reference TRBV7-9 and TRBJ1-2, is DTGVSQNPRHKITKRGQNVTFRCDPISEHNRLYWYRQTLGQGPEFLTYFQNEAQLEKSRLLSDRFSAERPKGSFSTLEIQRTEQGDSAMYLCASSLTRPTVNYGYTFGSGTRLTVV.

J is TRBJ2-3 and V is TRBV9; 7 bases align to TRBD2. The CDR3 loop spans 14 amino acids. CDR1 is SGDLS, CDR2 YYNGEE, per germline. V trimming: 3 bases; J trimming: 0 bases; junction bases outside the gene matches: 1. CDR3 protein: CASSGSGSTDTQYF. For the CDR3, the DNA is TGTGCCAGCAGCGGTAGCGGGAGCACAGATACGCAGTATTTT. Drawing the rest from reference TRBV9 and TRBJ2-3, the complete variable domain is DSGVTQTPKHLITATGQRVTLRCSPRSGDLSVYWYQQSLDQGLQFLIQYYNGEERAKGNILERFSAQQFPDLHSELNLSSLELGDSALYFCASSGSGSTDTQYFGPGTRLTVL.

The V call is TRBV28, the J call TRBJ1-5, with D possibly matching TRBD1 (6 bases). Germline CDR1 and CDR2: MDHEN and SYDVKM. The CDR3 sequence is 14 residues long. With 4 bases removed from V and 5 bases from J, the gap between germline ends came to 12 bases. The CDR3, as DNA: TGTGCCAGCAGTTCCAGGGGAGGCGATCAGCCCCAGCATTTT. Its translation: CASSSRGGDQPQHF.

This clonotype has more than one count but fewer than ten. The CDR3: CASRLAGGGTDTQYF. The CDR3 bases are TGTGCCAGCAGATTGGCGGGGGGGGGCACAGATACGCAGTATTTT. This chain joins TRBV2 and TRBJ2-3, with 9 bases identical to TRBD2. Germline assignment: CDR1 SNHLY and CDR2 FYNNEI. V dropped 6 bases and J dropped 1; count of bases not matched to a gene: 5. The CDR3 totals 15 residues.

V and J are TRBV12-5 and TRBJ2-2; D is uncertain. The CDR3 sequence is 12 residues long. Trimming shortened V by 3 bases and J by 6 bases, and 5 bases separated the two germline ends. CDR1 is LGHNT and CDR2 is FRNRAP in the germline V gene. CDR3 loop: CASGFGPGELFF. CDR3 nucleotides: TGTGCTAGTGGTTTCGGTCCCGGGGAGCTGTTTTTT.

The sample holds a few counts of this clonotype. The chain couples TRBV6-2 or TRBV6-3 to TRBJ2-3, with 8 bases aligning to TRBD1. The germline V gene has CDR1 MNHEY and CDR2 SVGEGT. J gave up 2 bases and V 4 bases, and 5 bases lay outside the gene matches. This CDR3 has 15 amino acids. CDR3 DNA: TGTGCCAGCAGTTCCCGGGACAGGATCACAGATACGCAGTATTTT. Encoded protein: CASSSRDRITDTQYF.

This clonotype was counted ten times or more. The chain recombines TRBV4-1 with TRBJ2-7, with D maybe TRBD1 (6 bases). The CDR3 is made up of 14 amino acids. The germline V and J ends were trimmed by 5 bases and 2 bases, with 13 bases remaining between them. Germline assignment: CDR1 MGHRA and CDR2 YSYEKL. The CDR3 DNA follows: TGCGCCAGCAGCTCCCGGGACATTGCCTACGAGCAGTACTTC. It is translated as CASSSRDIAYEQYF.